A selection of T cell receptor beta chains follows, all from one sample in a study of T cell responses to AZD1222 COVID-19 vaccine. Sequenced by immunoSEQ multiplex PCR; TCRdb stores in-frame clones only, minus some. The sample holds roughly 97,000 clones, approximately 86% seen once. This specimen was peripheral blood, taken 28 days after the second dose of the MenACWY control vaccine. These receptor sequences come from an adult who received the MenACWY meningococcal vaccine as a control. The CDR3 runs from the conserved cysteine through the conserved F or W.

j_gene: TRBJ1-2; v_gene: TRBV18; CDR3aa: CASSPLGGRRYGYTF
j_gene: TRBJ1-3; v_gene: TRBV5-1; CDR3aa: CASSLDPGNTIYF
j_gene: TRBJ1-2; v_gene: TRBV5-5; CDR3aa: CASSLELTESYTF
j_gene: TRBJ2-7; v_gene: TRBV10-3; CDR3aa: CAISEDRGPYEQYF
j_gene: TRBJ2-7; v_gene: TRBV28; CDR3aa: CASSPNYEQYF
j_gene: TRBJ1-1; v_gene: TRBV6-5; CDR3aa: CASSLQGNTEAFF
j_gene: TRBJ1-1; v_gene: TRBV3-1/TRBV3-2; CDR3aa: CASSQDAFEGRGPARMNTEAFF
j_gene: TRBJ2-5; v_gene: TRBV19; CDR3aa: CASSRTTSGGAVETQYF
j_gene: TRBJ2-3; v_gene: TRBV6-4; CDR3aa: CASSGTGGTDTQYF
j_gene: TRBJ2-1; v_gene: TRBV5-1; CDR3aa: CASSEGLAGYNEQFF
j_gene: TRBJ1-2; v_gene: TRBV7-3; CDR3aa: CASSLTRTGGGYTF
j_gene: TRBJ1-2; v_gene: TRBV12-3/TRBV12-4; CDR3aa: CASSTRHSGYTF
j_gene: TRBJ2-7; v_gene: TRBV21-1; CDR3aa: CASSKVWARVGEQYF
j_gene: TRBJ2-5; v_gene: TRBV3-1/TRBV3-2; CDR3aa: CASSQRRRDRGILNGETQYF
j_gene: TRBJ1-1; v_gene: TRBV12-5; CDR3aa: CASGLVLGELNTEAFF
j_gene: TRBJ2-2; v_gene: TRBV28; CDR3aa: CASQTGNLDTGELFF
j_gene: TRBJ1-1; v_gene: TRBV6-5; CDR3aa: CASRNRENTEAFF
j_gene: TRBJ2-7; v_gene: TRBV27; CDR3aa: CASSLIVPRAGMNEQYF
j_gene: TRBJ2-1; v_gene: TRBV5-1; CDR3aa: CASSFNAGPGTGFF
j_gene: TRBJ1-4; v_gene: TRBV28; CDR3aa: CASSLGGTGSEKLFF
j_gene: TRBJ1-1; v_gene: TRBV30; CDR3aa: CAWSVQGNEAFF
j_gene: TRBJ2-1; v_gene: TRBV3-1/TRBV3-2; CDR3aa: CASSQTGVYNEQFF
j_gene: TRBJ2-2; v_gene: TRBV7-2; CDR3aa: CASSPSDSNTGELFF
j_gene: TRBJ2-1; v_gene: TRBV6-1; CDR3aa: CASSEAGPLYNEQFF
j_gene: TRBJ2-3; v_gene: TRBV4-1; CDR3aa: CASSQEGTGQRTDTQYF
j_gene: TRBJ2-6; v_gene: TRBV19; CDR3aa: CASGNPGGAGANVLTF
j_gene: TRBJ2-1; v_gene: TRBV11-3; CDR3aa: CASSLAGQSSYNEQFF
j_gene: TRBJ2-2; v_gene: TRBV4-2; CDR3aa: CASSQAPNTGELFF
j_gene: TRBJ1-2; v_gene: TRBV6-1; CDR3aa: CASSEAQASNYGYTF
j_gene: TRBJ1-4; v_gene: TRBV10-2; CDR3aa: CASKRDRAREKLFF
j_gene: TRBJ2-7; v_gene: TRBV7-2; CDR3aa: CASSSTGGNFYEQYF
j_gene: TRBJ2-7; v_gene: TRBV29-1; CDR3aa: CSARDRGVHEQYF
j_gene: TRBJ2-3; v_gene: TRBV10-3; CDR3aa: CAISDWGSADTQYF
j_gene: TRBJ2-1; v_gene: TRBV21-1; CDR3aa: CASSKWRGISYNEQFF
j_gene: TRBJ2-7; v_gene: TRBV6-5; CDR3aa: CASSASGTPEGEQYF
j_gene: TRBJ2-3; v_gene: TRBV7-3; CDR3aa: CASSLGTPDTQYF